This T cell receptor (beta chain) was recovered during a study of blood T cell repertoires in COVID-19. Germline lookup yields CDR1 SGHDT and CDR2 YYEEEE. Trimming cost V 2 bases and J 4 bases, with 10 bases left between them. The CDR3 is 14 residues long. TCRdb keeps only in-frame clones here, not all; method: immunoSEQ multiplex PCR. The sample carries 150,000 or so clones, about 80% recorded once. This receptor was obtained from a man aged 50-60 years who had recovered from COVID-19. The specimen was PBMCs or T cells enriched from blood (not recorded which). The chain carries TRBV5-6 and TRBJ1-5; D gene uncertain. The CDR3 sequence is CASSLEAENQPQHF. The CDR3 DNA follows: TGTGCCAGCAGCTTAGAGGCAGAGAATCAGCCCCAGCATTTT. The whole variable domain, remainder taken from reference TRBV5-6 and TRBJ1-5, is DAGVTQSPTHLIKTRGQQVTLRCSPKSGHDTVSWYQQALGQGPQFIFQYYEEEERQRGNFPDRFSGHQFPNYSSELNVNALLLGDSALYLCASSLEAENQPQHFGDGTRLSIL.